One sample yielded the 6 T cell receptor beta chains listed below, sequenced in a study of TIL therapy for anti-PD-1-resistant metastatic lung cancer (dated by TCRdb to about 2021). TCR beta CDR3 regions were amplified from genomic DNA with the immunoSEQ v3 hsTCRB kit using bias-controlled multiplex PCR. The immuneACCESS repertoire file appears here via TCRdb, limited to in-frame rearrangements. These files lack a portion of the clones; in checked studies, under half of the deficit traces to unresolved V genes, and the cause of the others is not known. The sample contains roughly 23,000 clones, around three quarters of them found a single time. The ten largest clones capture about 2% of the sample. The time point label of this sample denotes: pre-treatment sample, taken before nivolumab and TIL therapy. Source: blood, taken at baseline. These receptors all come from a person between 25 and 80 years old with non-small cell lung cancer.

This clone was counted only a few times. The chain carries TRBV7-9 and TRBJ1-1; 8 bases line up with TRBD1. Germline CDR1 is SEHNR and CDR2 is FQNEAQ (reference sequence). This CDR3 is built from 14 residues. J lost 8 bases, V lost 0 bases, and 5 bases had no gene match. This chain's CDR3 is CASSLAPAGGEAFF. Written as DNA, the CDR3 is TGTGCCAGCAGCTTAGCTCCGGCAGGGGGCGAAGCTTTCTTT.

The chain links TRBV27 to TRBJ2-2; 7 bases are shared with TRBD1. CDR1 and CDR2 (germline): MNHEY, SMNVEV (reference sequence). Trimming cost V 4 bases and J 5 bases; bases outside gene matches: 10. This CDR3 is built from 16 residues. The CDR3 region is CASSYGRGKGTGELFF. The CDR3 DNA is TGTGCCAGCAGTTACGGCAGGGGGAAAGGGACCGGGGAGCTGTTTTTT.

This clone was observed a few times. The chain links TRBV6-5 to TRBJ2-6; no reliable D call. Germline CDR1 and CDR2: MNHEY and SVGAGI. Deletions cut 6 bases from V and 0 bases from J, with 9 bases between. This CDR3 is 15 amino acids long. The CDR3 DNA reads TGTGCCAGCAGGACCGAAAGCTCTGGGGCCAACGTCCTGACTTTC. Protein: CASRTESSGANVLTF.

In this sample, this clone turned up a few times. The rearrangement uses TRBV5-4 and TRBJ1-2; D gene uncertain. The CDR3 sequence is 12 residues long. V dropped 5 bases and J dropped 7 bases, with 12 bases sitting between them. Looked up from germline, CDR1 is SGHNT and CDR2 is YYREEE (reference sequence). The CDR3 bases are TGTGCCAGCAGAGGCGACCTGACTGGCTACACCTTC. This gives the protein CASRGDLTGYTF.

The V gene is TRBV27, the J gene TRBJ2-1; D is possibly TRBD1 (7 bases). The V end lost 2 bases, the J end lost 4 bases, and 9 bases lay between the germline ends. CDR1 and CDR2 (germline): MNHEY, SMNVEV (reference sequence). The CDR3 is made up of 14 amino acids. This chain's CDR3 is CASSLQGGYNEQFF. The CDR3 DNA sequence: TGTGCCAGCAGTTTACAGGGGGGATACAATGAGCAGTTCTTC.

This chain uses TRBV19 with TRBJ2-7; 11 positions agree with TRBD1. This CDR3 contains 15 residues. Looked up from germline, CDR1 is LNHDA and CDR2 is SQIVND (reference sequence). V lost 3 bases, J lost 1 base, and 2 bases stayed unmatched. The CDR3 region has the DNA TGTGCCAGTAGTATGGGGACAGGGGGTTCCTACGAGCAGTACGTC. This sequence encodes CASSMGTGGSYEQYV.